The sequence of this TCR beta chain was determined in a study of blood T cell repertoires in COVID-19. About the study: Researchers got acute and convalescent COVID-19 samples from the United States, Italy and Spain. Sources were T cells, B-cell-depleted T cells, or PBMCs; the material itself was cDNA or gDNA.

Self-reported history from a screening survey and questionnaire set each donor's cohort. TCRdb's copy holds only in-frame clones and misses some; the assay was immunoSEQ multiplex PCR. The table records some 150,000 clones, less than 90% of them present only once. J lost 8 bases, V lost 4 bases, and 15 bases had no gene match. Germline-derived CDR1 and CDR2 are MNHEY and SMNVEV (reference sequence). The CDR3 sequence is 17 residues long. The clonotype originates from a woman in her forties or fifties who had recovered from COVID-19. The chain is built from TRBV27 and TRBJ2-1; TRBD1 matches 9 bases. The specimen sequenced was PBMCs or T cells enriched from blood (not recorded which). The CDR3 sequence: CASSSTGTGTLLDEQFF. In DNA form, the CDR3 reads TGTGCCAGCAGTTCAACCGGGACAGGGACACTTTTGGATGAGCAGTTCTTC.